This TCR beta chain was identified during a study of T cells after yellow fever vaccination. Findings and limits, study-wide: A minor fraction of clonotypes spanned both CD4 and CD8 compartments. The secondary T-cell response peaked on day 5, not day 15, but was weaker.

This clonotype was observed a handful of times. Its target is unknown. The CDR3 has 16 residues. Germline V lookup: CDR1 KGHSH, CDR2 LQKENI. With V trimmed by 5 bases and J by 3 bases, 13 bases remained unmatched. Template-switching 5'RACE yielded the TCR cDNA; a universal primer site and UMIs were added in the process. MiXCR was run by TCRdb on the 5' RACE reads, yielding one entry per CDR3 protein. This repertoire shows some 390,000 distinct CDR3 sequences, around 6.4% found once; its top ten account for 15%. This TCR was sampled from a man between 25 and 39 years old who received the YFV17D yellow fever vaccine. The sequencing here drew on PBMCs, taken 5 days after the yellow fever booster vaccination. The rearrangement uses TRBV18 and TRBJ2-7, with 7 bases identical to TRBD1. DNA for the CDR3: TGTGCCAGCTCATCGACAGGGACGATGGTGGGCTACGAGCAGTACTTC. Encoded protein: CASSSTGTMVGYEQYF. The variable domain in full, completed from reference TRBV18 and TRBJ2-7, reads NAGVMQNPRHLVRRRGQEARLRCSPMKGHSHVYWYRQLPEEGLKFMVYLQKENIIDESGMPKERFSAEFPKEGPSILRIQQVVRGDSAAYFCASSSTGTMVGYEQYFGPGTRLTVT.